These T cell receptor beta chains were read from a single sample in a study of Ad26.COV2.S vaccination and SARS-CoV-2 variants. Generated by immunoSEQ multiplex PCR, the TCRdb table keeps only in-frame clones and is missing some. The sample has 450,000 to 550,000 clones; approximately 92% are singletons. The sequencing used peripheral blood, collected in a trial of Ad26.COV2.S vaccine versus placebo. The source of these receptors is a person aged 18 to 59 who received the Ad26.COV2.S COVID-19 vaccine or a placebo. Each CDR3 is given with its conserved first and last residue. Fields, in order: D gene, V gene, clone size, J gene, CDR3 DNA, CDR3 protein. The D gene is left open where the match is weak. A row's size may be missing; if present it is once, few, many or a size class.

>NA|TRBV6-5|NA|TRBJ2-3
TGTGCCAGCAGTTCCAGTTTAGCAAGAAGCACAGATACGCAGTATTTT
CASSSSLARSTDTQYF
>NA|TRBV18|NA|TRBJ1-4
TGTGCCAGCTCATATCCAGGCGAAGAAAAACTGTTTTTT
CASSYPGEEKLFF
>NA|TRBV11-2|NA|TRBJ2-5
TGTGCCAGCAGCTTAGTAGCCCAAGAGACCCAGTACTTC
CASSLVAQETQYF
>NA|TRBV7-2|few|TRBJ1-4
TGTGCCAGCAGCTTTTATCCCGGCGAAAAACTGTTTTTT
CASSFYPGEKLFF
>TRBD1|TRBV19|NA|TRBJ1-2
TGTGCCAGTAATGCCGGGACAGGGGGTTTGGGCTACACCTTC
CASNAGTGGLGYTF
>NA|TRBV3-1/TRBV3-2|NA|TRBJ1-5
TGTGCCAGCAGCCAGGGCATGCAGCCCCAGCATTTT
CASSQGMQPQHF
>NA|TRBV30|NA|TRBJ2-7
TGTGCCTGGAGTGTACTAGGGGGATACGAGCAGTACTTC
CAWSVLGGYEQYF
>TRBD2|TRBV11-2|once|TRBJ2-1
TGTGCCAGCAGCTTAGGGAGGGGACTAGCGGGAGGGCCTATTTTTGAGCAGTTCTTC
CASSLGRGLAGGPIFEQFF
>TRBD1|TRBV27|once|TRBJ1-5
TGTGCCAGCAGTTTCCTGGACAGGGTAAATCAGCCCCAGCATTTT
CASSFLDRVNQPQHF
>NA|TRBV30|NA|TRBJ1-5
TGTGCCTGGAGTGAGGGGAATAGCAATCAGCCCCAGCATTTT
CAWSEGNSNQPQHF
>NA|TRBV4-1|NA|TRBJ1-5
TGCGCCAGCAGCCTAAGTCACGGTTTTGGGAATCAGCCCCAGCATTTT
CASSLSHGFGNQPQHF
>NA|TRBV7-2|NA|TRBJ2-3
TGTGCCAGCAGCTTAGGTGAGGTCAGAGATACGCAGTATTTT
CASSLGEVRDTQYF
>NA|TRBV5-1|NA|TRBJ2-1
TGCGCCAGCAGCTTGGTGGGGACCAACAACAATGAGCAGTTCTTC
CASSLVGTNNNEQFF
>TRBD1|TRBV19|NA|TRBJ1-1
TGTGCCAGCAAGGACAGGGGGCGCGGGAGCACTGAAGCTTTCTTT
CASKDRGRGSTEAFF
>NA|TRBV19|once|TRBJ1-2
TGTGCCAGTAGCCTCGATTTTTATGGCTACACCTTC
CASSLDFYGYTF
>NA|TRBV7-2|NA|TRBJ1-3
TGTGCCAGCAGCTTAGGGCAGGTGAACTCTGGAAACACCATATATTTT
CASSLGQVNSGNTIYF
>TRBD1|TRBV28|NA|TRBJ1-2
TGTGCCAGCAGTTTACCCGGACAGGGGGGGAACTATGGCTACACCTTC
CASSLPGQGGNYGYTF
>NA|TRBV30|NA|TRBJ1-5
TGTGCCTGGAGCCAGGGGAGCAATCAGCCCCAGCATTTT
CAWSQGSNQPQHF
>NA|TRBV5-6|NA|TRBJ1-2
TGTGCCAGCAGCTTGGTGATCGATGGCTACACCTTC
CASSLVIDGYTF
>NA|TRBV7-2|NA|TRBJ1-3
TGTGCCAGCAGCTTATGGCGCGTCGGAAACACCATATATTTT
CASSLWRVGNTIYF
>NA|TRBV2|NA|TRBJ2-3
TGTGCCAGCAACGGCGGGATGGGAACAGATACGCAGTATTTT
CASNGGMGTDTQYF
>NA|TRBV4-3|NA|TRBJ1-2
TGCGCCAGCAGCCAAGACACCAGGGCCGATAACTATGGCTACACCTTC
CASSQDTRADNYGYTF
>NA|TRBV19|few|TRBJ1-1
TGTGCCAGTAGTCCGAATCTCAGGGCTGAAGCTTTCTTT
CASSPNLRAEAFF
>NA|TRBV5-1|NA|TRBJ2-3
TGCGCCAGCAGCTTGTTCCAGAGCACAGATACGCAGTATTTT
CASSLFQSTDTQYF
>NA|TRBV2|NA|TRBJ2-7
TGTGCCACTGGACGGGACGGAAGCTCCTACGAGCAGTACTTC
CATGRDGSSYEQYF
>TRBD2|TRBV6-6|NA|TRBJ2-1
TGTGCCAGCAGTCAAACGGGACTAGCAAACAATGAGCAGTTCTTC
CASSQTGLANNEQFF
>NA|TRBV11-3|NA|TRBJ2-5
TGTGCCAGCAGCTTAGAACAGGGACGAAACCAAGAGACCCAGTACTTC
CASSLEQGRNQETQYF
>NA|TRBV2|NA|TRBJ1-1
TGTGCCAGCAGTGTGGTGGCAGGGTGGACTGAAGCTTTCTTT
CASSVVAGWTEAFF
>NA|TRBV4-2|NA|TRBJ1-6
TGTGCCAGCAGCCAAGTGGGGTCTCCCTATAATTCACCCCTCCACTTT
CASSQVGSPYNSPLHF
>TRBD1|TRBV2|NA|TRBJ2-2
TGTGCCAGCAGTCAAGGGGGCTTTTTCGGGGAGCTGTTTTTT
CASSQGGFFGELFF
>NA|TRBV6-2/TRBV6-3|NA|TRBJ1-1
TGTGCCAGCAGTTACTCGTCAGGTTGGGACGGAGCTCCGAACACTGAAGCTTTCTTT
CASSYSSGWDGAPNTEAFF
>NA|TRBV19|once|TRBJ1-1
TGTGCCAGTAATACAGGGAGGAGTGAAGCTTTCTTT
CASNTGRSEAFF
>NA|TRBV2|NA|TRBJ2-2
TGTGCCGGAGGACCGAGGGGGACCGGGGAGCTGTTTTTT
CAGGPRGTGELFF
>NA|TRBV21-1|NA|TRBJ2-2
TGTGCCAGCAGCAAAGCGTCGGCCACCGGGGAGCTGTTTTTT
CASSKASATGELFF
>NA|TRBV7-9|NA|TRBJ2-5
TGTGCCAGCAGTCCCACGGACGGCCAAGAGACCCAGTACTTC
CASSPTDGQETQYF
>NA|TRBV27|NA|TRBJ2-3
TGTGCCAGCAGCTCCCCAGAGGATACGCAGTATTTT
CASSSPEDTQYF
>TRBD2|TRBV7-6|NA|TRBJ2-4
TGTGCCAGCAGCTTAATGGCGGGGGACGATATAGGCATTCAGTACTTC
CASSLMAGDDIGIQYF
>TRBD1|TRBV4-2|NA|TRBJ1-2
TGTGCCAGCAGCCAAGAGTGGGACAGGGGGTTAGGCTACACCTTC
CASSQEWDRGLGYTF
>NA|TRBV5-1|NA|TRBJ1-1
TGCGCCAGCAGCTTGCGGGGGGCTGGCACTGAAGCTTTCTTT
CASSLRGAGTEAFF
>NA|TRBV29-1|NA|TRBJ2-2
TGCAGCGTTGAAGATACGGGTTACGGGGAGCTGTTTTTT
CSVEDTGYGELFF
>NA|TRBV7-2|NA|TRBJ1-1
TGTGCCAGCAGCTTAGTCAGGGGTGAGACTGAAGCTTTCTTT
CASSLVRGETEAFF
>TRBD2|TRBV5-1|NA|TRBJ2-7
TGCGCCAGCAGCTTGTTAGGCCTAGCGGGGATGACCTACTTC
CASSLLGLAGMTYF
>NA|TRBV11-1|NA|TRBJ2-5
TGTGCCAGCAGCTGGCGCTTCCAAGAGACCCAGTACTTC
CASSWRFQETQYF
>NA|TRBV7-2|NA|TRBJ1-1
TGTGCCAGCAGCCCCCGGAGGGGGAACACTGAAGCTTTCTTT
CASSPRRGNTEAFF
>NA|TRBV15|NA|TRBJ1-5
TGTGCCACCAGCAGAGGGACCGGAGGGCCTAATCAGCCCCAGCATTTT
CATSRGTGGPNQPQHF
>TRBD1|TRBV7-2|NA|TRBJ2-2
TGTGCCAGCAGCCCCCGGACAGGGTGGGGCGGGGAGCTGTTTTTT
CASSPRTGWGGELFF
>TRBD2|TRBV19|once|TRBJ2-1
TGTGCCAGTAGTTCCATTGTGGCTAGCGGAAAAAATGAGCAGTTCTTC
CASSSIVASGKNEQFF
>TRBD2|TRBV5-1|NA|TRBJ2-1
TGCGCCAGCAGTCGGCTAGCGGGGGTTACCTACAATGAGCAGTTCTTC
CASSRLAGVTYNEQFF
>NA|TRBV5-4|NA|TRBJ1-4
TGTGCCGTCCGCACCGGGCTAAAAGGGACTAATGAAAAACTGTTTTTT
CAVRTGLKGTNEKLFF
>TRBD2|TRBV4-2|NA|TRBJ2-5
TGTGCCAGCAGCCACGGGACTAGCGGGGGGTGGGAGACCCAGTACTTC
CASSHGTSGGWETQYF
>NA|TRBV19|NA|TRBJ1-5
TGTGCCGTATCTCGCCATAGCAGGGTCAATCAGCCCCAGCATTTT
CAVSRHSRVNQPQHF